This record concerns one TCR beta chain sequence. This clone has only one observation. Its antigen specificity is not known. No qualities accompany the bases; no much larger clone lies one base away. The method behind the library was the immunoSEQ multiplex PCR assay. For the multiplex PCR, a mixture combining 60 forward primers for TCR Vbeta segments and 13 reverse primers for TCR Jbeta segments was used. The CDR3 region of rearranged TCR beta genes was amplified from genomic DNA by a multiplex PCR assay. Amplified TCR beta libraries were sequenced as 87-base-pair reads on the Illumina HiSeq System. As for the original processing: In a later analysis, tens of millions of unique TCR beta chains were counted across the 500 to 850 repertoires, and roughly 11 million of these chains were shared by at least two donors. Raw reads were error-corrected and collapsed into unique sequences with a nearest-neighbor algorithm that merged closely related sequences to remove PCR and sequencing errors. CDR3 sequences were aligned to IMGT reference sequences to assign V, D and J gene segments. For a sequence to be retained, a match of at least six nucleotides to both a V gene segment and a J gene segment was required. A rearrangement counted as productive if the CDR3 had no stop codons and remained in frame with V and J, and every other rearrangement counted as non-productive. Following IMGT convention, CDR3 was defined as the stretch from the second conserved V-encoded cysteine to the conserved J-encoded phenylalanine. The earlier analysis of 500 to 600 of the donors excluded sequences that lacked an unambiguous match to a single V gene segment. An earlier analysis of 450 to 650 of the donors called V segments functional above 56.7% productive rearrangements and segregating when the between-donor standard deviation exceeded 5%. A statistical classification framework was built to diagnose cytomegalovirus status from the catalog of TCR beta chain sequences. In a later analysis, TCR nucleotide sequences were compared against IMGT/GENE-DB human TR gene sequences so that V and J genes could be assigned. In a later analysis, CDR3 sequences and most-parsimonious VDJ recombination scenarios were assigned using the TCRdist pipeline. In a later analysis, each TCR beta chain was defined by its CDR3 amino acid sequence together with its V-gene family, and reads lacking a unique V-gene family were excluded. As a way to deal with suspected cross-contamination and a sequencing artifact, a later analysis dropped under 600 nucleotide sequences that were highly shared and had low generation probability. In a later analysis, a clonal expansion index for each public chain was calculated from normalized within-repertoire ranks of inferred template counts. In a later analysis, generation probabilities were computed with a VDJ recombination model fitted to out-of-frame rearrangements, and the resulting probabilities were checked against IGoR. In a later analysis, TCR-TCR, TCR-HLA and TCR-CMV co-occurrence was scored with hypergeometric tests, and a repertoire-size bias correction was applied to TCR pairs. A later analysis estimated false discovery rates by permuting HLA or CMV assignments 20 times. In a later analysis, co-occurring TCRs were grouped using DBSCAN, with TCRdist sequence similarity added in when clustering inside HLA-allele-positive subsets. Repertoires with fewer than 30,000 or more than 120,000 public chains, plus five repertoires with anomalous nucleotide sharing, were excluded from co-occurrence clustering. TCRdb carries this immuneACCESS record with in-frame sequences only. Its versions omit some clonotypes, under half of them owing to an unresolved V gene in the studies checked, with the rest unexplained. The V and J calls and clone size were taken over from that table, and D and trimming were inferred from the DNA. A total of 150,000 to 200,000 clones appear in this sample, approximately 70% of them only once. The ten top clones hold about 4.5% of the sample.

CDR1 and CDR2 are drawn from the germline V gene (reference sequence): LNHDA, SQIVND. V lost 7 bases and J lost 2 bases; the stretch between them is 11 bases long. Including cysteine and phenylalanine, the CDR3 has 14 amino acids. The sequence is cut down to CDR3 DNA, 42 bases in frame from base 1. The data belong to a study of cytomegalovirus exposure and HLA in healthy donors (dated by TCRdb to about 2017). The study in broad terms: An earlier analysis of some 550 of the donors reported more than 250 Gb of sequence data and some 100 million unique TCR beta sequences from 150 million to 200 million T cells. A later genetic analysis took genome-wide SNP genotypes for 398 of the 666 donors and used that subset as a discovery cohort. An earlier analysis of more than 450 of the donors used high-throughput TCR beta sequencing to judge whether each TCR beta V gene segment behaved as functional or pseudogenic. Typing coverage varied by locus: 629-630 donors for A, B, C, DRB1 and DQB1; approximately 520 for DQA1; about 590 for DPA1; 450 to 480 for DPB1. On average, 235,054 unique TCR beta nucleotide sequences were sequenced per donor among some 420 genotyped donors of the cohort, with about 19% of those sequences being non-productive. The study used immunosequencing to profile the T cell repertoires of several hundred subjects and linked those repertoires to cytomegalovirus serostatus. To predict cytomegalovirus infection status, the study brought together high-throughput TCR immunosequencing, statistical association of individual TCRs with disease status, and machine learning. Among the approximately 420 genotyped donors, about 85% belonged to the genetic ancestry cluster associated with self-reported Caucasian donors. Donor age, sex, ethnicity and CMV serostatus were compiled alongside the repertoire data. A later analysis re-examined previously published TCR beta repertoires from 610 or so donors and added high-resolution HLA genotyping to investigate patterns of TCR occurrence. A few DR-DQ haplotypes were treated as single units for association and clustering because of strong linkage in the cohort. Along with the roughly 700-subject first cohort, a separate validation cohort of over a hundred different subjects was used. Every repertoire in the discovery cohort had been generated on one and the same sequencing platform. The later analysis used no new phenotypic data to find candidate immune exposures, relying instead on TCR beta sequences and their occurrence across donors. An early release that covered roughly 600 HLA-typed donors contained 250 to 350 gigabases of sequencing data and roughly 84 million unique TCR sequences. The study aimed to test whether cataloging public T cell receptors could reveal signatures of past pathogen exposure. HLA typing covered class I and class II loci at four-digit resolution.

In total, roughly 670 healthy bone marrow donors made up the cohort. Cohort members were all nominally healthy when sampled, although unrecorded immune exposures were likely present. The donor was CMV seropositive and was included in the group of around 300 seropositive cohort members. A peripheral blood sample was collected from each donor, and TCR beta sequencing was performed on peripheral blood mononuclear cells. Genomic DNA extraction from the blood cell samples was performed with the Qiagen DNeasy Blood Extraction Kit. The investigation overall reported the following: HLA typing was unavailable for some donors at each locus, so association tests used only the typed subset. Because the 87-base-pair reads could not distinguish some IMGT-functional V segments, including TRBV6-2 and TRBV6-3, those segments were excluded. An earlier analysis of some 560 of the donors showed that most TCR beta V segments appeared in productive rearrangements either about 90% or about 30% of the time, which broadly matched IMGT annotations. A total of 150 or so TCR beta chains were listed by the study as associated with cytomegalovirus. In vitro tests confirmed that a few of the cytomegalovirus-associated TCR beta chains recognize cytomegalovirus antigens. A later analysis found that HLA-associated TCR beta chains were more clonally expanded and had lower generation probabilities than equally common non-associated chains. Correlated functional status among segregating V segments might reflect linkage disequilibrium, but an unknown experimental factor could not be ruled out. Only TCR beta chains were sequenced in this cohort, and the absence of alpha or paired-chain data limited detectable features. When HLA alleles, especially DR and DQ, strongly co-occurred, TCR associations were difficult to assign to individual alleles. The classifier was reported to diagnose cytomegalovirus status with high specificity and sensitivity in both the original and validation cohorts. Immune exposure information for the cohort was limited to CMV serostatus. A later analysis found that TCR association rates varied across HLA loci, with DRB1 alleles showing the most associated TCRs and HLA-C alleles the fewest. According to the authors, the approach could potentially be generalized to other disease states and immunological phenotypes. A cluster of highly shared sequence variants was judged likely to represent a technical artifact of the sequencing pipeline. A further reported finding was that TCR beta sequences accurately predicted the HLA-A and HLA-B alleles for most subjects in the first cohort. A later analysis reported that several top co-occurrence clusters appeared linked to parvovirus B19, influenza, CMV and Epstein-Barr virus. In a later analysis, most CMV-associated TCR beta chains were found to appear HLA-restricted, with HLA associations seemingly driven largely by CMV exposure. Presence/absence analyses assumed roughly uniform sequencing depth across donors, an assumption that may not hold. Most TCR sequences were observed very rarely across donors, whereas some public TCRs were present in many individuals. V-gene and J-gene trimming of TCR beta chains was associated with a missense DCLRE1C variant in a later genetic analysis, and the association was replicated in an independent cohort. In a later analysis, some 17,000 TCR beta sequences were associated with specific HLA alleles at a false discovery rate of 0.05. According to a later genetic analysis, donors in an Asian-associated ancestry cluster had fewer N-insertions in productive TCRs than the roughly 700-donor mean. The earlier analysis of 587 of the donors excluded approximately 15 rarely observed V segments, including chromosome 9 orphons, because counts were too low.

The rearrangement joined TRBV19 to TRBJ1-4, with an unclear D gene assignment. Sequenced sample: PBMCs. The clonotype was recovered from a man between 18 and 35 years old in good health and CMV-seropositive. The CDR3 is CASKVEGTNEKLFF. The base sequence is TGTGCCAGTAAGGTAGAGGGCACTAATGAAAAACTGTTTTTT.